The 32 T cell receptor beta chains reported below all come from one sample, sequenced in a study of CD8+CD57+ T cells in acquired aplastic anemia. The sequenced patients had an expansion of CD8+CD57+ cells seen by flow cytometry. Both TCR beta VDJ combination and CDR3 sequence profiling were carried out. Genomic DNA was the template for this profiling. TCRdb re-called the reads through MiXCR, storing one row per CDR3 protein. The sample lists roughly 180,000 distinct CDR3 sequences, about 44% occurring once. The sample comprised sorted CD4+, CD8+, or CD8+CD57+ T cells (not recorded which) from PBMCs. The source of these receptors is a human donor with aplastic anemia.

This rearrangement joins TRBV7-6 to TRBJ2-2; 13 bases line up with TRBD2. The CDR3 runs 18 residues. Germline V gene sequence: CDR1 SGHVS, CDR2 FNYEAQ. Trimming took 0 bases from V and 1 from J; bases not matched to a gene: 2. CDR3 DNA: TGTGCCAGCAGCTTAGCACTAGCGGGAGGGCGGAACACCGGGGAGCTGTTTTTT. This encodes CASSLALAGGRNTGELFF.

This chain uses TRBV2 with TRBJ2-5, with TRBD2 matching 8 bases. V was pared by 1 base and J by 5 bases, with 6 bases of the junction left unmatched. Germline lookup yields CDR1 SNHLY and CDR2 FYNNEI. The CDR3 contains 15 residues. Written as DNA, the CDR3 is TGTGCCAGCAGTGAAGACGGACTAGCCGGGGAGACCCAGTACTTC. Translating gives CASSEDGLAGETQYF.

This clonotype was seen a handful of times. The gene calls are TRBV20-1 and TRBJ2-3; the D is unclear. From germline, CDR1 is DFQATT and CDR2 SNEGSKA (reference sequence). V lost 0 bases, J lost 0 bases, and 16 bases lay in between. This CDR3 is 17 amino acids long. CDR3 nucleotide sequence: TGCAGTGCTAGAGACCTCGGGCGAGATACTAGCACAGATACGCAGTATTTT. Amino acid sequence: CSARDLGRDTSTDTQYF.

This clonotype was seen at least ten times. The J gene is TRBJ2-5, the V gene TRBV2; D perhaps matches TRBD1 (5 bases). Germline V gene data show CDR1 as SNHLY and CDR2 as FYNNEI. Trimming took 5 bases from V and 4 from J, leaving 20 bases between them. The CDR3 contains 16 residues. The CDR3 DNA reads TGTGCCAGCAGTCGTAGGGGAAAGGGTAAAGGAGAGACCCAGTACTTC. Translating it yields CASSRRGKGKGETQYF.

The chain is built from TRBV12-3 or TRBV12-4 and TRBJ1-6; a possible D gene is TRBD1 (5 bases). V lost 3 bases, J lost 9 bases, and 9 bases lay in between. This CDR3 is 13 amino acids long. CDR3 residues: CASSLLRGSPLHF. CDR3 DNA: TGTGCCAGCAGTTTGTTGAGGGGTTCACCCCTCCACTTT.

The chain couples TRBV20-1 to TRBJ1-1; 7 bases are shared with TRBD1. From germline, CDR1 is DFQATT and CDR2 SNEGSKA (reference sequence). The CDR3 has 14 residues. V gave up 3 bases and J gave up 6 bases; unmatched junction bases: 10. CDR3 coding DNA: TGCAGTGCTAGGGCCCTCCTCGACAGGGCTGAAGCTTTCTTT. The encoded protein is CSARALLDRAEAFF.

The J gene is TRBJ1-4, the V gene TRBV9; TRBD1 matches 7 bases. The ends lost 2 bases at V and 4 bases at J; junction bases unmatched: 2. The CDR3 sequence is 14 residues long. Per the germline V gene, CDR1 is SGDLS and CDR2 is YYNGEE. The CDR3 region has the DNA TGTGCCAGCAGCGTGGGACAGAGTAATGAAAAACTGTTTTTT. This sequence encodes CASSVGQSNEKLFF.

This clonotype was seen at least ten times. The chain employs TRBV19 and TRBJ1-5; TRBD1 might be the D (6 bases). Germline CDR1 reads LNHDA; CDR2 reads SQIVND (reference sequence). Trimming removed 7 bases from V and 3 bases from J, with 19 bases in between. CDR3 size: 16 residues. The DNA for the CDR3 is TGTGCCAGTACCCTGACGGGGGCAGGGTTCAATCAGCCCCAGCATTTT. It yields the protein CASTLTGAGFNQPQHF. Full variable domain (rest looked up from reference TRBV19 and TRBJ1-5): DGGITQSPKYLFRKEGQNVTLSCEQNLNHDAMYWYRQDPGQGLRLIYYSQIVNDFQKGDIAEGYSVSREKKESFPLTVTSAQKNPTAFYLCASTLTGAGFNQPQHFGDGTRLSIL.

Turning to this clonotype: The junction differs from germline at one of its ends, possibly a read error. The chain couples TRBV27 to TRBJ2-5, with TRBD1 matching 8 bases. Germline values: CDR1 MNHEY, CDR2 SMNVEV (reference sequence). This CDR3 spans 14 amino acids. The CDR3 spells CTSRLQGARETQYF. The CDR3, as DNA: TGTACCAGCAGGCTGCAGGGGGCACGGGAGACCCAGTACTTC.

At least ten counts were recorded for this clonotype. This rearrangement joins TRBV20-1 to TRBJ2-7, with 10 bases identical to TRBD2. The germline V gene encodes CDR1 DFQATT and CDR2 SNEGSKA (reference sequence). Trimming removed 3 bases from V and 3 bases from J; junction bases left unmatched: 5. The CDR3 runs to 14 residues. The CDR3 sequence: CSASWASGGYEQYF. CDR3 DNA: TGCAGTGCTAGCTGGGCTAGCGGGGGCTACGAGCAGTACTTC.

The CDR3 region has the DNA TGTGCCACCCGGACAGGATTAGAGTATGGCTACACCTTC. Its translation: CATRTGLEYGYTF. The chain employs TRBV2 and TRBJ1-2; 7 nucleotides align to TRBD1. CDR1 and CDR2 (germline): SNHLY, FYNNEI. The CDR3 runs 13 residues. V shed 10 bases, J shed 5 bases, and the junction held 10 bases outside the gene matches.

There are a few counts of this clonotype. J is TRBJ2-2 and V is TRBV24-1; D might be TRBD2 (5 bases). The germline V and J ends were trimmed by 9 bases and 1 base, with 8 bases remaining between them. The CDR3 has 13 residues. Germline CDR1 is KGHDR and CDR2 is SFDVKD. CDR3 amino acids: CATERRNTGELFF. In nucleotides, the CDR3 is TGTGCCACCGAGCGGCGGAACACCGGGGAGCTGTTTTTT.

The rearrangement joins TRBV15 to TRBJ2-1, with D perhaps being TRBD1 or TRBD2 (5 bases each). The CDR3 length is 14 residues. V was trimmed by 0 bases and J by 10 bases, leaving 13 bases between them. Germline CDR1 LNHNV, CDR2 YYDKDF (reference sequence). The CDR3 region has the DNA TGTGCCACCAGCAGAGATGGGGGAATGGGAGAGCAGTTCTTC. Amino acid sequence: CATSRDGGMGEQFF.

The chain joins TRBV4-3 to TRBJ2-3; 13 bases fit TRBD2. Germline V gene sequence: CDR1 LGHNA, CDR2 YSLEER. The CDR3 consists of 16 residues. Trimming removed 5 bases from V and 3 bases from J; junction bases left unmatched: 5. The CDR3 nucleotides are TGCGCCAGCAGCACTAGCGGGGGGGCCGGTACAGATACGCAGTATTTT. This codes for CASSTSGGAGTDTQYF.

This clonotype was counted between two and nine times. The J gene is TRBJ2-7, the V gene TRBV20-1, with 8 bases that match TRBD1. Per the germline V gene, CDR1 is DFQATT and CDR2 is SNEGSKA (reference sequence). The length of the CDR3 is 12 residues. Trimming removed 6 bases from V and 3 bases from J; junction bases left unmatched: 4. The CDR3 reads CSAGQGIYEQYF. The CDR3 DNA reads as TGCAGTGCAGGACAGGGAATCTACGAGCAGTACTTC.

This chain uses TRBV19 with TRBJ2-6; D might be TRBD1 or TRBD2, each matching 5 bases. The CDR3 consists of 15 residues. From germline, CDR1 is LNHDA and CDR2 SQIVND (reference sequence). V was trimmed by 3 bases and J by 6 bases, leaving 12 bases between them. DNA for the CDR3: TGTGCCAGTAGTATTTCACTAGGGGAGGCCAACGTCCTGACTTTC. Protein sequence: CASSISLGEANVLTF.

This clonotype was detected ten times or more. CDR3 sequence (DNA): TGTGCCAGTAGTATAGGTAGCAGCTACGAGCAGTACTTC. Protein sequence: CASSIGSSYEQYF. The V call is TRBV19, the J call TRBJ2-7; the D is unclear. The CDR3 sequence is 13 residues long. The germline V gene has CDR1 LNHDA and CDR2 SQIVND (reference sequence). The V end lost 1 base, the J end lost 3 bases, and 7 bases lay between the germline ends.

This clonotype was counted at least ten times. The V and J genes are TRBV28 and TRBJ1-6; D unclear. The CDR3 spans 15 residues. The germline CDR1 and CDR2 sequences are MDHEN and SYDVKM. V shed 2 bases and J shed 8 bases, with 13 bases lying between them. In DNA, the CDR3 is TGTGCCAGCAGTTTAGGGTCCCTGGAACATTCACCCCTCCACTTT. Its protein is CASSLGSLEHSPLHF.

This clonotype was seen many times. The CDR3 here is CASSRDRTLGEQYF. In DNA form, the CDR3 reads TGTGCCAGCAGCAGGGACAGGACCTTGGGGGAGCAGTACTTC. The chain is built from TRBV3-1 and TRBJ2-7, with 8 positions matching TRBD1. The junction had 10 bases not matched to a gene; V was cut back by 5 bases and J by 7 bases. The CDR3 has 14 amino acids. The V gene's germline CDR1 is LGHDT and CDR2 YNNKEL (reference sequence).

This clonotype was counted a few times. The chain recombines TRBV24-1 with TRBJ1-5; D possibly corresponds to TRBD1 (5 bases). Per germline, CDR1 KGHDR and CDR2 SFDVKD. V lost 2 bases and J 2 bases, leaving 9 bases between the germline ends. The length of the CDR3 is 15 residues. Written as DNA, the CDR3 is TGTGCCACCAGTGATTCAACAGGTGGCAATCAGCCCCAGCATTTT. Its translation: CATSDSTGGNQPQHF.

The gene calls are TRBV6-4 and TRBJ2-7; 7 bases fit TRBD2. Germline trimming cut 7 bases from V and 12 bases from J; bases unmatched to any gene: 9. The germline V gene encodes CDR1 MRHNA and CDR2 SNTAGT. This CDR3 contains 11 residues. The CDR3 DNA follows: TGTGCCAGCATGGTCGGGGGGTCGACGTACTTC. It specifies CASMVGGSTYF.

This clonotype was observed at least ten times. CDR3 sequence: CSARDFRTGNTYEQYF. In DNA form, the CDR3 reads TGCAGTGCTAGAGATTTTCGGACAGGGAATACATACGAGCAGTACTTC. The gene calls are TRBV20-1 and TRBJ2-7; TRBD1 aligns across 8 bases. V gave up 0 bases and J gave up 4 bases; unmatched junction bases: 11. Germline V gene sequence: CDR1 DFQATT, CDR2 SNEGSKA (reference sequence). This CDR3 spans 16 amino acids.

The chain carries TRBV15 and TRBJ2-7; D gene ambiguous. The CDR3 has 16 residues. Germline assignment: CDR1 LNHNV and CDR2 YYDKDF (reference sequence). V was trimmed by 0 bases and J by 6 bases, leaving 18 bases between them. The CDR3 loop is CATSRDRHRTILEQYF. The CDR3 DNA is TGTGCCACCAGCAGAGATCGACACCGGACCATCCTCGAGCAGTACTTC.

This clonotype was detected many times. One end of the junction is discordant with germline, which a read error may explain. The V gene is TRBV9, the J gene TRBJ1-3; 7 bases map to TRBD1. Germline CDR1 SGDLS, CDR2 YYNGEE. The length of the CDR3 is 15 residues. Written as DNA, the CDR3 is TGTGCCAGCAGCGGGAAGACAGGGACTGGTAACACCATATATTTT. It specifies CASSGKTGTGNTIYF.

This clonotype was seen once. V gene TRBV19 combines with J gene TRBJ2-1; D is unresolved. Trimming pared 7 bases from V and 10 bases from J, leaving 17 bases between. Germline CDR1 reads LNHDA; CDR2 reads SQIVND (reference sequence). The CDR3 has 13 residues. The CDR3 nucleotides are TGTGCCAGTACTGCGGACCACCCCGGGGAGCAGTTCTTC. Protein product: CASTADHPGEQFF.

V is TRBV6-1 and J is TRBJ2-3, with 7 bases matching TRBD2. This CDR3 comprises 16 residues. The germline CDR1 and CDR2 sequences are MNHNS and SASEGT. V trimming: 4 bases; J trimming: 6 bases; junction bases outside the gene matches: 13. This CDR3 is CASSAQPAMGGDTQYF. The CDR3 coding sequence is TGTGCCAGCAGTGCCCAGCCAGCGATGGGAGGGGATACGCAGTATTTT.

This clonotype was detected a few times. This rearrangement joins TRBV6-1 to TRBJ2-1, with a possible D match to TRBD1 (6 bases). The CDR3 consists of 17 residues. V was cut by 3 bases and J by 2 bases, with 17 bases left in between. Germline V gives CDR1 MNHNS, CDR2 SASEGT. The CDR3 is CASSDPGASRTYNEQFF. CDR3 nucleotide sequence: TGTGCCAGCAGTGATCCAGGGGCTAGCAGGACCTACAATGAGCAGTTCTTC.

About this clonotype itself: It may be a read error: a sequence one base away is much more abundant. The rearrangement links TRBV12-3 or TRBV12-4 to TRBJ1-3; D possibly corresponds to TRBD1 (5 bases). With 7 bases removed from V and 8 bases from J, the gap between germline ends came to 15 bases. The CDR3 has 13 amino acids. DNA for the CDR3: TGTGCCAGCATCCCACTTGGGGGAGACACCATATATTTT. Translation gives CASIPLGGDTIYF.

This chain joins TRBV7-8 and TRBJ2-7; D may correspond to TRBD1 or TRBD2 (5 bases each). V was shortened by 4 bases and J by 7 bases, with 17 bases between the two germline ends. The CDR3 length is 14 residues. CDR1 is SGHVS and CDR2 is FQNEAQ in the germline V gene. The CDR3 reads CASSSLQGSGEQYF. In nucleotides, the CDR3 is TGTGCCAGCAGCTCCCTCCAGGGATCGGGGGAGCAGTACTTC.

This clonotype was recorded many times. This chain joins TRBV5-4 and TRBJ1-4, with 10 bases that match TRBD1. With 0 bases clipped from V and 6 bases from J, the junction kept 2 bases outside the gene matches. CDR1 is SGHNT and CDR2 is YYREEE in the germline V gene (reference sequence). The CDR3 extends over 15 amino acids. The DNA for the CDR3 is TGTGCCAGCAGCTTGGATGGGACAGGGGATGAAAAACTGTTTTTT. As protein: CASSLDGTGDEKLFF.

V is TRBV5-6 and J is TRBJ1-3, with D possibly TRBD1 on 5 matching bases. Germline V gives CDR1 SGHDT, CDR2 YYEEEE. Between the trimmed V and J ends, which lost 3 bases and 7 bases, there was a span of 17 bases. The CDR3 length is 15 residues. The CDR3 DNA is TGTGCCAGCAGCTCGACCCAGGGAAAGGGTAACACCATATATTTT. As protein: CASSSTQGKGNTIYF.

This clonotype was seen at least ten times. The chain couples TRBV20-1 to TRBJ1-4; D unclear. In germline, CDR1 is DFQATT, CDR2 SNEGSKA (reference sequence). Trimming cost V 3 bases and J 0 bases, with 11 bases left between them. This CDR3 is built from 15 residues. The CDR3 DNA sequence: TGCAGTGCTAGCCCGACCGGCACAACTAATGAAAAACTGTTTTTT. Protein: CSASPTGTTNEKLFF.